In its sample, the clone carrying this T cell receptor beta chain was seen a few times. Its cognate antigen is unknown. Primers: 60 Vbeta forward and 13 Jbeta reverse. The data were produced by immunoSEQ multiplex PCR, yet TCRdb's version contains in-frame clones alone and is incomplete. The table has about 200,000 clones, around 80% seen once. The germline V gene encodes CDR1 MGHDK and CDR2 SYGVNS. CDR3 length: 14 amino acids. Deletions cut 2 bases from V and 3 bases from J, with 10 bases between. This entry belongs to a study of cytomegalovirus exposure and HLA in healthy donors. General study results and limits: Some V segments could not be told apart, so they were left out, TRBV6-2 and TRBV6-3 among them.

The clonotype comes from a young man in good health and CMV-seronegative. What was sequenced was PBMCs. The J gene is TRBJ2-5, the V gene TRBV25-1; D uncertain. CDR3 residues: CASSETQTEETQYF. CDR3 sequence (DNA): TGTGCCAGCAGTGAAACCCAAACTGAAGAGACCCAGTACTTC.